The sequence of this T cell receptor beta chain was determined in a study of glioma-infiltrating T cells after dendritic cell vaccination. Study information: Patients received three intradermal dendritic cell vaccine injections at biweekly intervals. Study-wide results and caveats: No direct clonality-survival link was found; a diverse polyclonal response may matter. Longer survival after dendritic cell vaccination followed higher pretreatment TIL content.

About this clone: Antigen: not known.

Looked up from germline, CDR1 is SQVTM and CDR2 is ANQGSEA. Between the trimmed V and J ends, which lost 6 bases and 5 bases, there was a span of 11 bases. This CDR3 spans 12 amino acids. The table came from immunoSEQ multiplex PCR; TCRdb's copy has only in-frame clones and leaves some out. Of over 90,000 clones listed, 81% were seen once; the top ten hold less than 15%. The V and J genes are TRBV29-1 and TRBJ2-1, with D unclear. The receptor was derived from a human donor with glioblastoma. Here the sequenced sample was blood, taken before dendritic cell vaccination. The CDR3 sequence is CSVRLKNNEQFF. DNA of the CDR3: TGCAGCGTACGACTGAAAAACAATGAGCAGTTCTTC.